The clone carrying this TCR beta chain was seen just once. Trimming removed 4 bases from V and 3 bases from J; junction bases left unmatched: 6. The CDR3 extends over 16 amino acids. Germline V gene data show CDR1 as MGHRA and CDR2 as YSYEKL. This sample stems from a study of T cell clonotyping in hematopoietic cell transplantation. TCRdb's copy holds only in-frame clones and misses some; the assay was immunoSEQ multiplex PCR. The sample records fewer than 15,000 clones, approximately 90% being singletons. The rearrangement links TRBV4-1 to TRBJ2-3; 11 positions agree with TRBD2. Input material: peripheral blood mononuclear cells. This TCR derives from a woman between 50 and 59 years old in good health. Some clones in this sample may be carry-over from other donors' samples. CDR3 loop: CASSLSGLAGTDTQYF. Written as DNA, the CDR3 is TGCGCCAGCAGCCTAAGCGGACTAGCGGGTACAGATACGCAGTATTTT.